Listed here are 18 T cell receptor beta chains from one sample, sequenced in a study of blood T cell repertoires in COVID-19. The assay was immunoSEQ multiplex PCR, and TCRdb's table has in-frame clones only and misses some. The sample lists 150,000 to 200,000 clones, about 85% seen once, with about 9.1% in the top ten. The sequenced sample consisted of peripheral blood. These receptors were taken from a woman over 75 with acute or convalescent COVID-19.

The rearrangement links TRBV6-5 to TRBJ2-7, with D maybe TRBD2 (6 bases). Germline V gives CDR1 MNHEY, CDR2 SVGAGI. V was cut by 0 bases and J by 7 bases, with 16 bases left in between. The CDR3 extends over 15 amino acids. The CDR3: CASSYSPSGEREQYF. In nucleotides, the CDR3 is TGTGCCAGCAGTTACTCCCCCTCGGGGGAAAGGGAGCAGTACTTC.

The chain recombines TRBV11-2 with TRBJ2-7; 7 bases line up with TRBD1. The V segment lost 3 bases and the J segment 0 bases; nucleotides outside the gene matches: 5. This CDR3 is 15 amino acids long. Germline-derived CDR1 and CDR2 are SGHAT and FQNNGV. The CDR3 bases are TGTGCCAGCAGCTTGGGACAGCCGAGCTCCTACGAGCAGTACTTC. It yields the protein CASSLGQPSSYEQYF.

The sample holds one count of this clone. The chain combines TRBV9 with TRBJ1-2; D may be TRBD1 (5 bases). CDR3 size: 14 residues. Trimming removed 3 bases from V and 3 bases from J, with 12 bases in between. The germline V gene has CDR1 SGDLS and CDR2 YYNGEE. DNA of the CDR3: TGTGCCAGCAGCGGGGCCTCAGGGTACTATGGCTACACCTTC. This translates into CASSGASGYYGYTF.

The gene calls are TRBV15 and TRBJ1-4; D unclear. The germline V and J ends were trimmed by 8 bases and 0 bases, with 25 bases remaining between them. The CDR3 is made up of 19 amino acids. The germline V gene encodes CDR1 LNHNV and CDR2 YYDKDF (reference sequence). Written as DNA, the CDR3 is TGTGCCACCCAACCCCGCGGTGGCCCCAGAGAGGCAACTAATGAAAAACTGTTTTTT. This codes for CATQPRGGPREATNEKLFF.

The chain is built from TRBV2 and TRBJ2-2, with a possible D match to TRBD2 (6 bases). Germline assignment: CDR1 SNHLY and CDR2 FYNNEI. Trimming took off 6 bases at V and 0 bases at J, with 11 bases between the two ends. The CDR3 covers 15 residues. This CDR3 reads CASRRDHANTGELFF. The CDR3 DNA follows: TGTGCCAGCAGGCGGGACCATGCGAACACCGGGGAGCTGTTTTTT.

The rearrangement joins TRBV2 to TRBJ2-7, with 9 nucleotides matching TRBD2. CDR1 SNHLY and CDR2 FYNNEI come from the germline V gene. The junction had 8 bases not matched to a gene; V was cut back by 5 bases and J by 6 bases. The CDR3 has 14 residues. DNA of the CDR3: TGTGCCAGCAGTAGCCTAGCGGGACAGACCGAGCAGTACTTC. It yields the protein CASSSLAGQTEQYF. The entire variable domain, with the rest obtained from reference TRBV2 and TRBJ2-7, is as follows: EPEVTQTPSHQVTQMGQEVILRCVPISNHLYFYWYRQILGQKVEFLVSFYNNEISEKSEIFDDQFSVERPDGSNFTLKIRSTKLEDSAMYFCASSSLAGQTEQYFGPGTRLTVT.

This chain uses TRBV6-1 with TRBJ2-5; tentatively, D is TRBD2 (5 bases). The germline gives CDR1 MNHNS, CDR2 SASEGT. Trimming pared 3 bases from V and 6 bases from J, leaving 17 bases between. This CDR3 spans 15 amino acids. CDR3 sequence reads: CASSEGGHLGQTQYF. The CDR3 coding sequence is TGTGCCAGCAGTGAGGGCGGGCACCTTGGGCAGACCCAGTACTTC.

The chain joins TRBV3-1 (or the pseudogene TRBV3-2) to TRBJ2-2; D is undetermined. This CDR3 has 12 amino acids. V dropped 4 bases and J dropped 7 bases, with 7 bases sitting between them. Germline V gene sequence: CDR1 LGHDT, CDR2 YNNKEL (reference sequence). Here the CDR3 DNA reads TGTGCCAGCAGCCGATTGAGCGGGGAGCTGTTTTTT. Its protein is CASSRLSGELFF.

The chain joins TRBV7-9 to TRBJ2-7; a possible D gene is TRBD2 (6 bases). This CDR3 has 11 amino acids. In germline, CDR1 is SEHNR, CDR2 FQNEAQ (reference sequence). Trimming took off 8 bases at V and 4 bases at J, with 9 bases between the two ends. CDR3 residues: CASGTGYEQYF. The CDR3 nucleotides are TGTGCCAGCGGGACTGGGTACGAGCAGTACTTC.

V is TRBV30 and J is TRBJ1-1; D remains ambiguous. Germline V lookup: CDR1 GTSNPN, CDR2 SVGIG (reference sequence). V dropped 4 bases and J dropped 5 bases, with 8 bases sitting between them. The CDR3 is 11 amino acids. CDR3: CAWNRRTEAFF. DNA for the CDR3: TGTGCCTGGAACCGTCGGACTGAAGCTTTCTTT.

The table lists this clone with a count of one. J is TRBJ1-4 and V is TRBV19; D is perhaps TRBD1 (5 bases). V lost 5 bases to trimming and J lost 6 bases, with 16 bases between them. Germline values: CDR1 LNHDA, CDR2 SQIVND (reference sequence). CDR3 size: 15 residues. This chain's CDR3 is CASSVPGLEDEKLFF. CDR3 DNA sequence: TGTGCCAGTAGTGTCCCGGGACTGGAGGATGAAAAACTGTTTTTT.

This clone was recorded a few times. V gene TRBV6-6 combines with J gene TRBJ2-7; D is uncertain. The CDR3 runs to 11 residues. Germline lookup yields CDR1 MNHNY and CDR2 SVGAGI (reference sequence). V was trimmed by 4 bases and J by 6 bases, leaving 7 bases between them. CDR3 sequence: CASSSPTEQYF. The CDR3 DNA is TGTGCCAGCAGTTCCCCTACCGAGCAGTACTTC.

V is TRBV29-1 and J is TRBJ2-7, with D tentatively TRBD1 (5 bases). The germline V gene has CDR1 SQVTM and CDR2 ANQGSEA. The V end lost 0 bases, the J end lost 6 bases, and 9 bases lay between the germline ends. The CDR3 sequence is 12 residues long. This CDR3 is CSVEDQRGEQYF. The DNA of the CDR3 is TGCAGCGTTGAAGATCAAAGGGGCGAGCAGTACTTC.

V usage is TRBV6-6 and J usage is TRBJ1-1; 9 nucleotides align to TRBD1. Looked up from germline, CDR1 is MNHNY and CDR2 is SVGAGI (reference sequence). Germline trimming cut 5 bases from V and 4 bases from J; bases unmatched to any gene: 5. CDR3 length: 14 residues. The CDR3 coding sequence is TGTGCCAGCAGTCGAACAGGGGGCATCACTGAAGCTTTCTTT. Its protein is CASSRTGGITEAFF.

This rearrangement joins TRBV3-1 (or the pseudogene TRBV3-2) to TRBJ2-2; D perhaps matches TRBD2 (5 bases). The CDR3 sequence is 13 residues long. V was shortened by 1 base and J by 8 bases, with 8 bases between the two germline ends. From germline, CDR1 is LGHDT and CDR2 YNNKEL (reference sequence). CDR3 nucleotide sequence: TGTGCCAGCAGCCAAGGACGGGGAGGGGAGCTGTTTTTT. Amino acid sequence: CASSQGRGGELFF.

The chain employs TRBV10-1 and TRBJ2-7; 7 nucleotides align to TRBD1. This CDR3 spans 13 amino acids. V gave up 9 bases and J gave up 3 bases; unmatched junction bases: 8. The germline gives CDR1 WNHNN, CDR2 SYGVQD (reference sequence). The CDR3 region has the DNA TGCGCCAGTAACCGGGACAGAGGCTACGAGCAGTACTTC. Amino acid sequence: CASNRDRGYEQYF.

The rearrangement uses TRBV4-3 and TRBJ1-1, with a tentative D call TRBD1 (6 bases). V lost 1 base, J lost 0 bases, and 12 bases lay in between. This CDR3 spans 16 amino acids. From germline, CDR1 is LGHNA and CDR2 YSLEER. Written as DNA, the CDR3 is TGCGCCAGCAGCCAAGCCCTGACAGGTATGAACACTGAAGCTTTCTTT. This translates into CASSQALTGMNTEAFF.

The CDR3 sequence is CSVDQGIPETQYF. The DNA of the CDR3 is TGCAGCGTTGACCAGGGTATCCCAGAGACCCAGTACTTC. The V and J genes are TRBV29-1 and TRBJ2-5, with D perhaps TRBD1 (5 bases). Trimming stripped 3 bases from V and 4 bases from J, with 12 bases between. The CDR3 length is 13 residues. Germline CDR1 reads SQVTM; CDR2 reads ANQGSEA.